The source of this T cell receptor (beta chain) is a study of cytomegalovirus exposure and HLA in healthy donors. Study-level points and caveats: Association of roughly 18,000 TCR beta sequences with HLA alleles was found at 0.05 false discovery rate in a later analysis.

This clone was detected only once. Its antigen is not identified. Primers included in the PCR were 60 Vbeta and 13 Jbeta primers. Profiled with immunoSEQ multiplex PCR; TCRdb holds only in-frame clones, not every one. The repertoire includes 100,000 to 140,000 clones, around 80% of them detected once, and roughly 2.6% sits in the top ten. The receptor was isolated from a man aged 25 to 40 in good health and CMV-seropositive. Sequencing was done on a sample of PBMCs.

CDR3 in amino acids: CASSGSGGHYNEQFF. In DNA form, the CDR3 reads TGTGCCAGCAGTGGGAGCGGGGGCCACTACAATGAGCAGTTCTTC. The chain couples TRBV25-1 to TRBJ2-1, with 8 bases matching TRBD2. There are 15 residues in the CDR3. Unmatched junction bases numbered 5, after V lost 4 bases and J lost 3 bases. The V gene's germline CDR1 is MGHDK and CDR2 SYGVNS.